These T cell receptor beta chains were read from a single sample in a study of Ad26.COV2.S vaccination and SARS-CoV-2 variants. Generated by immunoSEQ multiplex PCR, the TCRdb table keeps only in-frame clones and is missing some. This table has about 480,000 clones, about 83% appearing once. This specimen consisted of peripheral blood, obtained in a trial of Ad26.COV2.S vaccine versus placebo. All receptors come from a person between 18 and 60 years old who received the Ad26.COV2.S COVID-19 vaccine or a placebo. Each CDR3 is given with its conserved first and last residue. The D gene is left open where the match is weak. The size field is filled for only some rows; it gives once, few, many or a size class.

j_call clone_size v_call d_call cdr3_nt cdr3_aa
TRBJ1-6 - TRBV7-2 - TGTGCCAGCAGCTCGCTTATAGGGTATTCACCCCTCCACTTT CASSSLIGYSPLHF
TRBJ1-6 - TRBV28 - TGTGCCAGCAGTTTGGGGGGACGGTATTCACCCCTCCACTTT CASSLGGRYSPLHF
TRBJ2-7 - TRBV5-1 TRBD2 TGCGCCAGCAGCTTGGCCGGGACTAGCGGCTCCTACGAGCAGTACTTC CASSLAGTSGSYEQYF
TRBJ1-5 - TRBV30 - TGTGCCTGGAGTAGGTGGGGGAGCAATCAGCCCCAGCATTTT CAWSRWGSNQPQHF
TRBJ2-1 - TRBV7-2 - TGTGCCAGCAGCTTAGAGGTCGTACACAATGAGCAGTTCTTC CASSLEVVHNEQFF
TRBJ2-3 - TRBV24-1 - TGTGCCACCAGTGATTTGGGGGACCCCGCCGCAGATACGCAGTATTTT CATSDLGDPAADTQYF
TRBJ2-3 - TRBV27 TRBD1 TGTGCCAGCAGTAGCGCGGGACAGGGGACAGATACGCAGTATTTT CASSSAGQGTDTQYF
TRBJ2-1 - TRBV9 - TGTGCCAGCAGCGTAGTAGTGGGCTTGGATGAGCAGTTCTTC CASSVVVGLDEQFF
TRBJ2-3 - TRBV18 - TGTGCCAGCTCACCGCGTCAGGTTCCAGATACGCAGTATTTT CASSPRQVPDTQYF
TRBJ2-2 - TRBV5-4 - TGTGCCAGCAGCTTGTCTTCTGGTCGGGGGCCGGGCGGCACCGGGGAGCTGTTTTTT CASSLSSGRGPGGTGELFF
TRBJ2-3 - TRBV7-6 TRBD2 TGTGCCAGCAGCCCGCCCTCCCAGCGGGAGTTGCCAGATACGCAGTATTTT CASSPPSQRELPDTQYF
TRBJ2-1 - TRBV28 TRBD2 TGTGCCAGCAGTTTAGGACTAGCGGGAGGGTTGGGGTTCTTC CASSLGLAGGLGFF
TRBJ1-6 - TRBV2 - TGTGCCAGCAGTGCTGGTCGGGGCGATAATTCACCCCTCCACTTT CASSAGRGDNSPLHF
TRBJ1-2 once TRBV6-5 - TGTGCCAGCAGTTACGAACAGTCGCTTAACTATGGCTACACCTTC CASSYEQSLNYGYTF
TRBJ1-2 - TRBV7-2 - TGTGCCAGCAGTCAGGCGACTAACTATGGCTACACCTTC CASSQATNYGYTF
TRBJ1-2 - TRBV6-6 - TGTGCCAGTAACCTTGGCTCCCCCCATGGCTACACCTTC CASNLGSPHGYTF
TRBJ2-5 few TRBV27 - TGTGCCAGCAGTTTCCGTGATGGGTTCGGCACTGGAGAGACCCAGTACTTC CASSFRDGFGTGETQYF
TRBJ1-3 - TRBV7-8 - TGTGCCAGCAGCCGGACAGTCTCTGGAAACACCATATATTTT CASSRTVSGNTIYF
TRBJ2-7 - TRBV6-2/TRBV6-3 - TGTGCCAGCAGTTACTCGGGCAGTTCCTACGAGCAGTACTTC CASSYSGSSYEQYF
TRBJ2-1 - TRBV6-5 - TGTGCCAGCAGTTCCCTGGACCTTAGGAATGAGCAGTTCTTC CASSSLDLRNEQFF
TRBJ2-2 - TRBV5-4 - TGTGCCAGCAGCTTGCAGGCGAACACCGGGGAGCTGTTTTTT CASSLQANTGELFF
TRBJ1-4 once TRBV19 - TGTGCCAGTGAGCGCACGGGAGCTAATGAAAAACTGTTTTTT CASERTGANEKLFF
TRBJ1-5 - TRBV4-1 TRBD1 TGCGCCAGCAGCCAAGATTGGGGACAGGGATATCAGCCCCAGCATTTT CASSQDWGQGYQPQHF
TRBJ1-1 - TRBV4-1 - TGCGCCAGCTTCGGCATGGGCGGGGGAGGTAGCACTGAAGCTTTCTTT CASFGMGGGGSTEAFF
TRBJ2-7 - TRBV5-1 - TGCGCCAGCAGCTTGCCAGCCAAGGTCTACGAGCAGTACTTC CASSLPAKVYEQYF
TRBJ2-3 - TRBV14 TRBD2 TGTGCCAGCAGCCAAGATCTTGTGGGAGGGACAGATACGCAGTATTTT CASSQDLVGGTDTQYF
TRBJ1-6 - TRBV28 - TGTGCCAGCACCGGGGGGAGATGGTCACCCCTCCACTTT CASTGGRWSPLHF
TRBJ2-7 - TRBV6-2/TRBV6-3 - TGTGCCAGCAGTTACTCGATCCCAGGCCACGAGCAGTACTTC CASSYSIPGHEQYF
TRBJ2-3 - TRBV2 - TGTGCCAGCAGTGGTTACAGCACAGATACGCAGTATTTT CASSGYSTDTQYF
TRBJ1-5 - TRBV30 TRBD1 TGTGCCTGGAGTAAAGTTAAGACAGGGCGGCGGCAGCCCCAGCATTTT CAWSKVKTGRRQPQHF
TRBJ1-2 - TRBV6-5 - TGTGCCAGCAGGAGAGAGGGACGGCTCTATGGCTACACCTTC CASRREGRLYGYTF
TRBJ2-1 - TRBV4-3 TRBD2 TGCGCCAGCAGCCAAGATGCGGCGGGAGGTGGTAATGAGCAGTTCTTC CASSQDAAGGGNEQFF
TRBJ2-2 - TRBV9 - TGTGCCACCCAAAGTGCTCCGAACACCGGGGAGCTGTTTTTT CATQSAPNTGELFF
TRBJ1-4 - TRBV15 - TGTGCCACCAGCGGGGCCCAGGGTGAAAAACTGTTTTTT CATSGAQGEKLFF
TRBJ1-5 - TRBV27 TRBD1 TGTGCCAGCAAAAGCACACCGGGACAGGGCAATCAGCCCCAGCATTTT CASKSTPGQGNQPQHF
TRBJ2-5 few TRBV5-1 - TGCGCCAGCAGCTTGGAAGGCGGGAACTGGGAGACCCAGTACTTC CASSLEGGNWETQYF
TRBJ2-1 - TRBV3-1/TRBV3-2 TRBD2 TGTGCCAGCAGCCCACCCGGGACTAGTGTCAATGAGCAGTTCTTC CASSPPGTSVNEQFF
TRBJ1-5 - TRBV7-4 - TGTGCCAGCAGCCCCCCACGGGGGCCCCAGCATTTT CASSPPRGPQHF
TRBJ2-1 many TRBV7-8 - TGTGCCAGCAGCTCAACAGGAGGGGCCTCTCCCGAGCAGTTCTTC CASSSTGGASPEQFF
TRBJ1-5 - TRBV27 TRBD1 TGTGCCAGCAGACCACCCGCCGGACAGGGGGGCAATCAGCCCCAGCATTTT CASRPPAGQGGNQPQHF
TRBJ2-4 once TRBV4-1 - TGCGCCAGCAGCCACCCTCCCGCCGGTTCTAAGAAAAACATTCAGTACTTC CASSHPPAGSKKNIQYF
TRBJ2-3 - TRBV7-2 - TGTGCCAGCAGCTTGGGGGTCGGGGCAGATACGCAGTATTTT CASSLGVGADTQYF
TRBJ1-5 - TRBV28 - TGTGCCAGCAGTTTGTGGGGGGCAAACAATCAGCCCCAGCATTTT CASSLWGANNQPQHF
TRBJ1-6 - TRBV14 - TGTGCCAGCAGCCCAGGGCAACCGGATTCACCCCTCCACTTT CASSPGQPDSPLHF
TRBJ2-7 - TRBV10-3 TRBD2 TGTGCCATCAGTGAGCCACGGCCCACTAGCGCCTACGAGCAGTACTTC CAISEPRPTSAYEQYF
TRBJ1-2 - TRBV6-6 - TGTGCCAGCAGACAGGACAAGAACTATGGCTACACCTTC CASRQDKNYGYTF
TRBJ1-2 few TRBV7-2 - TGTGCCAGCAGCTTAGAGGTCGTAAACTATGGCTACACCTTC CASSLEVVNYGYTF
TRBJ2-5 - TRBV18 - TGTGCCAGCTCACCAGCCACCTACCAAGAGACCCAGTACTTC CASSPATYQETQYF
TRBJ2-7 - TRBV6-5 - TGTGCCAGCAGTTACGTGCAGGGAATCGCCTACGAGCAGTACTTC CASSYVQGIAYEQYF
TRBJ1-5 - TRBV21-1 - TGTGCCAGCAGCGCATTGGGACAGGCTTACAATCAGCCCCAGCATTTT CASSALGQAYNQPQHF
TRBJ2-3 - TRBV27 - TGTGCCAGCAGTTTTCGCCGGGGAGTCTCCAAATCAACAGATACGCAGTATTTT CASSFRRGVSKSTDTQYF